This T cell receptor beta chain was sequenced for a study of neurological immune-mediated disorders. 5'RACE with 10-nucleotide random UMIs produced the cDNA. TCRdb ran MiXCR on the 5' RACE reads and lists one entry per CDR3 protein. The top ten clones hold about 4.5% of a sample with roughly 57,000 distinct CDR3 sequences, less than 25% of them seen once. This clonotype was counted ten times or more. Its target is unknown. The V and J ends lost 5 bases and 0 bases respectively, with 10 bases between them. The CDR3 is 14 residues long. In germline, CDR1 is SGHRS, CDR2 YFSETQ. Broader study findings: CDR3 amino acid sequences of expanded clones were not shared across subjects, a result suggesting private repertoires in all groups.

Time point denoted: technical triplicate 2. Unsorted libraries used 2 million PBMCs kept at -80 degrees C. This receptor was obtained from a man in his 60s with HTLV-1-associated myelopathy (HAM/TSP). The chain uses TRBV5-1 and TRBJ2-3, with a possible D match to TRBD1 (6 bases). The sequenced material came from PBMCs. CDR3 coding DNA: TGCGCCAGCAGGGACAGTCCTAGCACAGATACGCAGTATTTT. Translation: CASRDSPSTDTQYF.